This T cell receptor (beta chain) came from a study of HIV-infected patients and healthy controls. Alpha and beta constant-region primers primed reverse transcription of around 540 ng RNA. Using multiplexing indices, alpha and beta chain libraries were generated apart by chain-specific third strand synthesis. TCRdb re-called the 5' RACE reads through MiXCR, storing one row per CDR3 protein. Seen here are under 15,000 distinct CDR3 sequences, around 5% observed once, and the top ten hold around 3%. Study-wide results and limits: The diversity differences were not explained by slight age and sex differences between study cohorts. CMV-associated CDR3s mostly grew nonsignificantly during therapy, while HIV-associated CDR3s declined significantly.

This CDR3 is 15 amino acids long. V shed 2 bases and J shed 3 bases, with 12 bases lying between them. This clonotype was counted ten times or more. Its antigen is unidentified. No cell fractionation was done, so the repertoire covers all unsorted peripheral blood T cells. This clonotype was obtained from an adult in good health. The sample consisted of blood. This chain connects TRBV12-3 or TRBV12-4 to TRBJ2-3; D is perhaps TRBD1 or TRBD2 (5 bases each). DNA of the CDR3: TGTGCCAGCAGTTTATTGACGGGGCGGACAGATACGCAGTATTTT. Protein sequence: CASSLLTGRTDTQYF.